A selection of T cell receptor beta chains follows, all from one sample in a study of blood T cell repertoires in COVID-19. The repertoire was sequenced with immunoSEQ multiplex PCR; TCRdb's copy has only in-frame clones and lacks some. The sample consists of some 500,000 clones, approximately 87% of them appearing once. Sequencing was carried out using PBMCs or T cells enriched from blood (not recorded which). The receptors shown here come from a woman aged 40 to 50 who had recovered from COVID-19. The CDR3 runs from the conserved cysteine through the conserved F or W. D genes are given only for firm matches. Expanded clones get a size class; other rows say once, few or many, or leave the size out.

clone size	V gene	J gene	D gene	CDR3 protein	CDR3 DNA
-	TRBV29-1	TRBJ2-1	-	CSVVDTSSYNEQFF	TGCAGCGTTGTTGACACGAGCTCCTACAATGAGCAGTTCTTC
few	TRBV19	TRBJ1-4	-	CASSMSFGVGSEKLFF	TGTGCCAGTAGTATGAGCTTTGGGGTGGGGAGTGAAAAACTGTTTTTT
-	TRBV30	TRBJ2-2	-	CAWSVPRGQGPGELFF	TGTGCCTGGAGTGTACCCCGGGGTCAGGGGCCCGGGGAGCTGTTTTTT
once	TRBV15	TRBJ1-1	-	CATSRDLEVREAFF	TGTGCCACCAGCAGAGATCTTGAGGTACGTGAAGCTTTCTTT
-	TRBV6-5	TRBJ2-2	-	CASSYSGGRDGELFF	TGTGCCAGCAGTTACTCCGGGGGGCGGGACGGGGAGCTGTTTTTT
-	TRBV5-1	TRBJ1-2	-	CASRLAGEYGYTF	TGCGCCAGCAGGTTGGCGGGGGAATATGGCTACACCTTC
-	TRBV9	TRBJ1-6	-	CASSVEGGDSPLHF	TGTGCCAGCAGCGTAGAAGGGGGAGATTCACCCCTCCACTTT
-	TRBV7-2	TRBJ2-3	-	CASSPRLRVADTQYF	TGTGCCAGCAGCCCCCGTTTGCGGGTGGCAGATACGCAGTATTTT
-	TRBV30	TRBJ1-1	-	CAWSVFGSNEAFF	TGTGCCTGGAGTGTATTTGGGAGTAATGAAGCTTTCTTT
-	TRBV6-2/TRBV6-3	TRBJ1-1	TRBD1	CASSYVSNRGNTEAFF	TGTGCCAGCAGTTACGTTTCGAACAGGGGGAACACTGAAGCTTTCTTT
-	TRBV28	TRBJ2-7	-	CASSFKLVPGEGYEQYF	TGTGCCAGCAGTTTCAAATTAGTGCCGGGAGAGGGCTACGAGCAGTACTTC
-	TRBV3-1/TRBV3-2	TRBJ2-5	-	CASSQRDGRETQYF	TGTGCCAGCAGCCAGCGGGACGGAAGAGAGACCCAGTACTTC
-	TRBV5-1	TRBJ1-2	-	CASHPGGAVSYGYTF	TGCGCCAGCCACCCGGGAGGGGCAGTATCCTATGGCTACACCTTC
-	TRBV18	TRBJ2-6	-	CASSPRTGTSGANVLTF	TGTGCCAGCTCACCACGCACAGGGACCTCTGGGGCCAACGTCCTGACTTTC
-	TRBV7-2	TRBJ2-7	-	CASSRVAKSLEQYF	TGTGCCAGCAGCCGGGTGGCTAAAAGTCTCGAGCAGTACTTC
-	TRBV24-1	TRBJ2-1	-	CATSDLGLVNEQFF	TGTGCCACCAGTGATCTTGGACTGGTCAATGAGCAGTTCTTC
-	TRBV3-1/TRBV3-2	TRBJ2-3	TRBD1	CASSQGQGVSDTQYF	TGTGCCAGCAGCCAGGGACAGGGGGTTTCAGATACGCAGTATTTT
-	TRBV6-2/TRBV6-3	TRBJ2-1	-	CASSYRRDTEQFF	TGTGCCAGCAGTTATCGGCGAGACACTGAGCAGTTCTTC
-	TRBV19	TRBJ2-7	TRBD1	CASSTDRGAYEQYF	TGTGCCAGTAGTACGGACAGGGGAGCCTACGAGCAGTACTTC
-	TRBV6-2/TRBV6-3	TRBJ1-5	-	CASSPLSGNSRRPQHF	TGTGCCAGCAGTCCGCTGTCAGGGAACTCTCGCCGGCCCCAGCATTTT
-	TRBV7-9	TRBJ1-1	TRBD1	CASSLKTGENTEAFF	TGTGCCAGCAGCTTAAAGACAGGGGAGAACACTGAAGCTTTCTTT
-	TRBV27	TRBJ1-1	-	CASSSLIRGAEAFF	TGTGCCAGCAGTTCCCTCATACGGGGGGCTGAAGCTTTCTTT
-	TRBV6-5	TRBJ2-1	-	CASRLASYNEQFF	TGTGCCAGCAGGTTAGCGAGCTACAATGAGCAGTTCTTC
-	TRBV2	TRBJ1-6	-	CASSEGRGGSPLHF	TGTGCCAGCAGTGAGGGGAGGGGGGGTTCACCCCTCCACTTT
once	TRBV29-1	TRBJ1-5	TRBD1	CSVRTGVDQPQHF	TGCAGCGTCCGGACAGGGGTGGATCAGCCCCAGCATTTT
-	TRBV29-1	TRBJ2-1	TRBD2	CSVLVSAAGGPYNEQFF	TGCAGCGTTCTTGTCTCGGCAGCGGGAGGGCCCTACAATGAGCAGTTCTTC
-	TRBV28	TRBJ2-5	-	CASSFVWAGQETQYF	TGTGCCAGCAGTTTTGTGTGGGCAGGACAAGAGACCCAGTACTTC
-	TRBV5-5	TRBJ1-6	-	CASSQPGGAGMALHF	TGTGCCAGCAGCCAGCCCGGGGGGGCGGGTATGGCCCTCCACTTT
few	TRBV5-4	TRBJ2-3	TRBD2	CASSWGLAGVTDTQYF	TGTGCCAGCAGCTGGGGACTAGCGGGAGTCACAGATACGCAGTATTTT
once	TRBV3-1/TRBV3-2	TRBJ1-2	TRBD1	CASSLGQGYGYTF	TGTGCCAGCAGCCTGGGACAGGGATATGGCTACACCTTC
-	TRBV7-9	TRBJ2-1	-	CASTPVRNEQFF	TGTGCCAGCACTCCGGTGCGGAATGAGCAGTTCTTC
-	TRBV10-3	TRBJ2-1	TRBD2	CAISVGTSDNEQFF	TGTGCCATCAGTGTCGGGACTAGCGATAATGAGCAGTTCTTC
-	TRBV11-3	TRBJ1-2	TRBD1	CASSLDRAYGYTF	TGTGCCAGCAGTCTTGACAGGGCCTATGGCTACACCTTC
-	TRBV15	TRBJ1-2	-	CATGDRRGYTF	TGTGCCACCGGCGACAGGCGTGGCTACACCTTC
-	TRBV28	TRBJ2-7	-	CASSSPGGAYEQYF	TGTGCCAGCAGTTCCCCGGGTGGAGCCTACGAGCAGTACTTC
-	TRBV2	TRBJ1-5	TRBD1	CASRTGENQPQHF	TGTGCCAGCCGGACAGGGGAAAATCAGCCCCAGCATTTT
few	TRBV27	TRBJ1-2	TRBD1	CASSKGQGVDYGYTF	TGTGCCAGCAGTAAGGGACAGGGAGTAGACTATGGCTACACCTTC
-	TRBV7-2	TRBJ1-1	-	CASSLAQGQFSEAFF	TGTGCCAGCAGCTTAGCTCAGGGGCAGTTTAGTGAAGCTTTCTTT
-	TRBV9	TRBJ1-1	-	CASNEGNTEAFF	TGTGCCAGCAATGAGGGGAACACTGAAGCTTTCTTT
-	TRBV7-9	TRBJ1-1	TRBD1	CASSPLGTGGTFF	TGTGCCAGCAGCCCACTTGGGACAGGCGGAACTTTCTTT
-	TRBV7-2	TRBJ1-4	-	CASSLRRNEKLFF	TGTGCCAGCAGCTTAAGGCGGAATGAAAAACTGTTTTTT
once	TRBV23-1	TRBJ1-2	-	CASSQSGRGYGYTF	TGCGCCAGCAGTCAAAGTGGCAGGGGCTATGGCTACACCTTC
-	TRBV5-8	TRBJ2-3	-	CASSSTVGTDTQYF	TGTGCCAGCAGCTCGACAGTGGGCACAGATACGCAGTATTTT
once	TRBV11-3	TRBJ2-2	TRBD2	CASSLDTGPTSGGAGELFF	TGTGCCAGCAGCTTAGATACCGGACCGACTAGCGGGGGCGCCGGGGAGCTGTTTTTT
-	TRBV4-3	TRBJ2-7	-	CASSSFHPPSYEQYF	TGCGCCAGCAGTAGTTTCCACCCCCCATCCTACGAGCAGTACTTC
few	TRBV7-9	TRBJ2-1	TRBD2	CASSPGTSGYNEQFF	TGTGCCAGCAGCCCCGGGACTAGCGGATACAATGAGCAGTTCTTC
-	TRBV10-3	TRBJ2-7	-	CAIRNSGRVRGSEHEQYF	TGTGCCATCAGAAATTCGGGACGCGTAAGGGGGAGCGAGCACGAGCAGTACTTC
few	TRBV19	TRBJ2-7	-	CASSTVYEQYF	TGTGCCAGTAGTACGGTATACGAGCAGTACTTC
-	TRBV24-1	TRBJ2-5	TRBD1	CATSDVTGGAQETQYF	TGTGCCACCAGTGACGTCACAGGGGGCGCGCAAGAGACCCAGTACTTC
-	TRBV14	TRBJ2-5	TRBD2	CASSFRGDQETQYF	TGTGCCAGCAGCTTTCGGGGGGACCAAGAGACCCAGTACTTC
-	TRBV27	TRBJ1-4	-	CASSLGFRGEKLFF	TGTGCCAGCAGTTTGGGATTTAGGGGTGAAAAACTGTTTTTT
-	TRBV2	TRBJ2-2	-	CASRTETGELFF	TGTGCCAGCAGGACAGAAACCGGGGAGCTGTTTTTT
-	TRBV5-4	TRBJ2-2	TRBD2	CASSTLAGGGTGELFF	TGTGCCAGCAGCACATTAGCGGGAGGAGGCACCGGGGAGCTGTTTTTT